A single TCR beta chain is shown here with its context. No antigen is known for it. The data originate from a study of shared clonotypes between healthy human individuals. Regarding the study as a whole: Sharing across several donors was seen in 4.5% to 5.5% of naive CD4 clonotypes.

The method was immunoSEQ multiplex PCR; TCRdb's version includes in-frame clones alone and lacks a portion of them. This sample has about a million clones, with roughly 80% found just once. The sequenced material came from memory CD4+ T cells sorted from blood. Subset defined: CD45RA-negative fraction. The sequence was obtained from a man aged 18 to 29 in good health.

Written as DNA, the CDR3 is TGTGCCAGCAGCCACCCAGGGTTTTCTCCCTCCTACGAGCAGTACTTC. Amino acid sequence: CASSHPGFSPSYEQYF. The chain recombines TRBV7-2 with TRBJ2-7; D might be TRBD1 (5 bases). The germline gives CDR1 SGHTA, CDR2 FQGNSA. Trimming cost V 5 bases and J 0 bases, with 17 bases left between them. This CDR3 region has 16 residues.